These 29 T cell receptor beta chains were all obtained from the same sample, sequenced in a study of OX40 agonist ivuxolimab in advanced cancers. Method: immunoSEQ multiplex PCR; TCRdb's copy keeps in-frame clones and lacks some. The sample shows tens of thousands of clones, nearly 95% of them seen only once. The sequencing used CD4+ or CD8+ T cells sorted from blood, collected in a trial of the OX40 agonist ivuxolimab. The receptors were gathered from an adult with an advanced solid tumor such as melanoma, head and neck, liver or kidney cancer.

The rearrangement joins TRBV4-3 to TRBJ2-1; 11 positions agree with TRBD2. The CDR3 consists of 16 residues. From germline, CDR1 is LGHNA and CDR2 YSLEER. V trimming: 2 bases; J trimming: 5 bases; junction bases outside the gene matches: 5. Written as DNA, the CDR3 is TGCGCCAGCAGCCAATCCACTAGCGGGGGAAACAATGAGCAGTTCTTC. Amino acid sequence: CASSQSTSGGNNEQFF.

The CDR3 sequence: CASRVRQGANVLTF. Here the CDR3 DNA reads TGTGCCAGCAGAGTCCGACAGGGGGCCAACGTCCTGACTTTC. The chain recombines TRBV19 with TRBJ2-6, with TRBD1 as a possible D gene (5 bases). Trimming removed 9 bases at V and 4 bases at J, with 13 bases between. CDR3 length equals 14 residues. CDR1 is LNHDA and CDR2 is SQIVND in the germline V gene (reference sequence).

In DNA, the CDR3 is TGTGCCAGCAGTTTGGGCAGGGGTTTTTCCTACGAGCAGTACTTC. This codes for CASSLGRGFSYEQYF. The chain links TRBV27 to TRBJ2-7, with TRBD1 as a possible D gene (6 bases). The CDR3 length is 15 residues. Germline V lookup: CDR1 MNHEY, CDR2 SMNVEV (reference sequence). Trimming removed 3 bases at V and 1 base at J, with 13 bases between.

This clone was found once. CDR3 coding DNA: TGTGCCAGCAGCGAGAACACCGGGGAGCTGTTTTTT. It encodes CASSENTGELFF. This chain connects TRBV7-3 to TRBJ2-2; no clear D. In germline, CDR1 is SGHTA, CDR2 FQGTGA. The CDR3 contains 12 residues. Trimming took off 5 bases at V and 1 base at J, with 2 bases between the two ends.

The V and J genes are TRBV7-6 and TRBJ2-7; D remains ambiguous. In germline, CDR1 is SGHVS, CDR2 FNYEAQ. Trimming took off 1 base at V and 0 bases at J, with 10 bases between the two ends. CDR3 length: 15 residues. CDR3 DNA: TGTGCCAGCAGCTTAGGGGCAGCGACCTCCTACGAGCAGTACTTC. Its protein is CASSLGAATSYEQYF.

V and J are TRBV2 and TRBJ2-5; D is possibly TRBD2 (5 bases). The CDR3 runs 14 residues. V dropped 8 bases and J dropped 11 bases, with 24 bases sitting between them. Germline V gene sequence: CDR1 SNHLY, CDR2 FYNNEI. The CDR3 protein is CASGRFLSYEEQYF. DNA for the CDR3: TGTGCCAGCGGGAGATTCCTATCCTACGAGGAGCAGTACTTC.

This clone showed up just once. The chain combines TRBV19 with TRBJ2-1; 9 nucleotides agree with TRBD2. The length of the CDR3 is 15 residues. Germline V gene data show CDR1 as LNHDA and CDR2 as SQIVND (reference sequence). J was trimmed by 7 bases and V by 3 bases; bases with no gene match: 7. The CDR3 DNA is TGTGCCAGTAGTATGACTAGCGGAGGTAGGAATGAGCAGTTCTTC. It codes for CASSMTSGGRNEQFF.

This CDR3 is CASSLPEGTSGVTDTQYF. The CDR3 nucleotides read TGTGCCAGCAGCTTACCGGAAGGGACTAGCGGGGTCACAGATACGCAGTATTTT. The chain couples TRBV11-2 to TRBJ2-3; 13 bases fit TRBD2. The V segment lost 2 bases and the J segment 2 bases; nucleotides outside the gene matches: 7. Germline CDR1 and CDR2: SGHAT and FQNNGV. CDR3 length: 18 residues.

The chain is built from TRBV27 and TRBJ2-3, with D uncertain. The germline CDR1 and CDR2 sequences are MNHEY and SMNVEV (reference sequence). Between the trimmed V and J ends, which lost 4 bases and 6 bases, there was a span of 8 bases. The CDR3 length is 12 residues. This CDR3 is CASSSSGDTQYF. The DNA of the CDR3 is TGTGCCAGCAGTTCCTCCGGGGATACGCAGTATTTT.

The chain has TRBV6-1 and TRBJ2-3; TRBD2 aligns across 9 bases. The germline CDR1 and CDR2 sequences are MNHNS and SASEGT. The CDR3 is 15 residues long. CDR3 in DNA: TGTGTCACCCTACACCTAGCGGGGACCACAGATACGCAGTATTTT. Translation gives CVTLHLAGTTDTQYF.

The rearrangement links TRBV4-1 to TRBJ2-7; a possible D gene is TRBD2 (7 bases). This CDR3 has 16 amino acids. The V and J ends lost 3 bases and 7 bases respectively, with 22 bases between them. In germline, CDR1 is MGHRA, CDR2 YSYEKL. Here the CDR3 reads CASSQARGAPGLEQYF. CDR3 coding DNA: TGCGCCAGCAGCCAGGCCCGGGGGGCCCCCGGTCTGGAGCAGTACTTC.

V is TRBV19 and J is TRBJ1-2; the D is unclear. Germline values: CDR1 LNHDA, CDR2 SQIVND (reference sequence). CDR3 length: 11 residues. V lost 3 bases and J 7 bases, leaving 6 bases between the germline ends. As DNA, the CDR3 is TGTGCCAGTAGTATGGGAGCTGGCTACACCTTC. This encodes CASSMGAGYTF.

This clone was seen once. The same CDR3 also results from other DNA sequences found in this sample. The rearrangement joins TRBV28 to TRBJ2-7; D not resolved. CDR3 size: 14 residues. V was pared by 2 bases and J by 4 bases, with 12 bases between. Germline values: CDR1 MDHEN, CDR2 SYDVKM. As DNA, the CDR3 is TGTGCCAGCAGTTTACTAGGGATAGTTTACGAGCAGTACTTC. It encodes CASSLLGIVYEQYF.

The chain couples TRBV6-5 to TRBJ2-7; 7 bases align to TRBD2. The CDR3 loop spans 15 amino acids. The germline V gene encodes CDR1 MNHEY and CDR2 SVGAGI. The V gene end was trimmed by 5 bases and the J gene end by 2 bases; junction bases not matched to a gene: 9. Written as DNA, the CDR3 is TGTGCCAGCAGTACCCGGGAGGACCTTACCTACGAGCAGTACTTC. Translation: CASSTREDLTYEQYF.

The CDR3 DNA reads TGTGCCAGCAGCTCGCCAGGCCATTCCGTCTCCACCTACGAGCAGTACTTC. It specifies CASSSPGHSVSTYEQYF. The J gene is TRBJ2-7, the V gene TRBV7-2; D unclear. The length of the CDR3 is 17 residues. Germline loops: CDR1 SGHTA, CDR2 FQGNSA. V was clipped by 4 bases and J by 2 bases, with 21 bases between them.

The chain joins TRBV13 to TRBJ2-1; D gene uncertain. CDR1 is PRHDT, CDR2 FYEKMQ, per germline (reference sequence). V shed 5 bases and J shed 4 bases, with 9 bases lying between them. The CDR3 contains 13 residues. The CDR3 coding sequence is TGTGCCAGCAGCCCCACGAATTACAATGAGCAGTTCTTC. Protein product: CASSPTNYNEQFF.

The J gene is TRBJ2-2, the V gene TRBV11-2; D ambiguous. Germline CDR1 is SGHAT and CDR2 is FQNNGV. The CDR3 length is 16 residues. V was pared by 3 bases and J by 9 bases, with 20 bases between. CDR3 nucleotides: TGTGCCAGCAGCTTTTGGCAGGAACGGTCGAAGCGGGAGCTGTTTTTT. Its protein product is CASSFWQERSKRELFF.

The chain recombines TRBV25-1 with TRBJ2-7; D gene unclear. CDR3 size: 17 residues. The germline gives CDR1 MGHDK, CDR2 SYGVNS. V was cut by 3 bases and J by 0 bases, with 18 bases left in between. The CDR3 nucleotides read TGTGCCAGCAGTGAGACCAAGACACACCACAGCTCCTACGAGCAGTACTTC. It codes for CASSETKTHHSSYEQYF.

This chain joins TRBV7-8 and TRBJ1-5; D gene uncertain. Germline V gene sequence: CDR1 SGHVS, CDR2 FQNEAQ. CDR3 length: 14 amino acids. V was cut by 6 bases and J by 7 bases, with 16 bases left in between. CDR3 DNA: TGTGCCAGCAGTCCGCCCGTGGACGGGCAGCCCCAGCATTTT. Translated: CASSPPVDGQPQHF. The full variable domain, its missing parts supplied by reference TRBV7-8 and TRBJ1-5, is GAGVSQSPRYKVAKRGQDVALRCDPISGHVSLFWYQQALGQGPEFLTYFQNEAQLDKSGLPSDRFFAERPEGSVSTLKIQRTQQEDSAVYLCASSPPVDGQPQHFGDGTRLSIL.

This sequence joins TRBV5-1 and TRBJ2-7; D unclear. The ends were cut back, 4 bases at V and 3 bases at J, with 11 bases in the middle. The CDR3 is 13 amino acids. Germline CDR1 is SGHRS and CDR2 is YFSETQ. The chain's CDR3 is CASSATAFYEQYF. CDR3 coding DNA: TGCGCCAGCAGCGCTACAGCCTTCTACGAGCAGTACTTC. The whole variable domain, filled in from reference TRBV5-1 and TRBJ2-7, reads KAGVTQTPRYLIKTRGQQVTLSCSPISGHRSVSWYQQTPGQGLQFLFEYFSETQRNKGNFPGRFSGRQFSNSRSEMNVSTLELGDSALYLCASSATAFYEQYFGPGTRLTVT.

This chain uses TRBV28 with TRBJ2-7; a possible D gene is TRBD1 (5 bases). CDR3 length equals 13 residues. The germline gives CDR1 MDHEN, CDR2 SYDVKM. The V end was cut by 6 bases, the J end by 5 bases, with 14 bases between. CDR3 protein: CASRRAGYHEQYF. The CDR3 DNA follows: TGTGCCAGCAGAAGGGCAGGGTACCACGAGCAGTACTTC.

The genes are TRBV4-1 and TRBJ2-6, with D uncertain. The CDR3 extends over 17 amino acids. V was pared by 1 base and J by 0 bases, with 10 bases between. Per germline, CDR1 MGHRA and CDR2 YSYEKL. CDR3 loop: CASSQVQVSSGANVLTF. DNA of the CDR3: TGCGCCAGCAGCCAAGTTCAGGTGAGCTCTGGGGCCAACGTCCTGACTTTC.

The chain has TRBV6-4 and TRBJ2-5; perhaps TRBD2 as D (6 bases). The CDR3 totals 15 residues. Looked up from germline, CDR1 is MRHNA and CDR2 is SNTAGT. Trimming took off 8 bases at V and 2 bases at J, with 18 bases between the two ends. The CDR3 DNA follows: TGTGCCAGCCGGGTCGTTAGGGGACTTCAAGAGACCCAGTACTTC. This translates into CASRVVRGLQETQYF.

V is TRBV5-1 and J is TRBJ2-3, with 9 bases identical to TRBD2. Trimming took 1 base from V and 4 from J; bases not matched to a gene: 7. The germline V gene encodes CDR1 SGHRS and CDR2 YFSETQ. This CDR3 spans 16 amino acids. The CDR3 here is CASSLYGGGAPDTQYF. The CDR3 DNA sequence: TGCGCCAGCAGCTTGTACGGCGGGGGGGCCCCAGATACGCAGTATTTT. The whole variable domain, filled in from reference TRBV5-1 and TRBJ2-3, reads KAGVTQTPRYLIKTRGQQVTLSCSPISGHRSVSWYQQTPGQGLQFLFEYFSETQRNKGNFPGRFSGRQFSNSRSEMNVSTLELGDSALYLCASSLYGGGAPDTQYFGPGTRLTVL.

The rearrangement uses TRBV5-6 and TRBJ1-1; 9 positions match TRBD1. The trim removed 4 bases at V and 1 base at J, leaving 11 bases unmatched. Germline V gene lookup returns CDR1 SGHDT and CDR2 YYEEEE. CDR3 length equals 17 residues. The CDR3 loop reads CASSRPGQGMWNTEAFF. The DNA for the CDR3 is TGTGCCAGCAGCCGCCCTGGACAGGGGATGTGGAACACTGAAGCTTTCTTT.

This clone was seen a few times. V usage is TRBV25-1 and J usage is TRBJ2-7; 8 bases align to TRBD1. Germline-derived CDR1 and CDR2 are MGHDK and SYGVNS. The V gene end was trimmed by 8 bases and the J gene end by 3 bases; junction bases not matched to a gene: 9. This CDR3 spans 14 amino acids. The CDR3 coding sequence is TGTGCCAGCCGAACATCAGGGGGCGGCTACGAGCAGTACTTC. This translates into CASRTSGGGYEQYF.

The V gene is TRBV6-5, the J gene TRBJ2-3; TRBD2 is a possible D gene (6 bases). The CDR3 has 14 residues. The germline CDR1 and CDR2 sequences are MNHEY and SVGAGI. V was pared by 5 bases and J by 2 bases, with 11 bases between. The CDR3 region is CASSPDYTTDTQYF. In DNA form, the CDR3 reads TGTGCCAGCAGTCCGGACTATACCACAGATACGCAGTATTTT.

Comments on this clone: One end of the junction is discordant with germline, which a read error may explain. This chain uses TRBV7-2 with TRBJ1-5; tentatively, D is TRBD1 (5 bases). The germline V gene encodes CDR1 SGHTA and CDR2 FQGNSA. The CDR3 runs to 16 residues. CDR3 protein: CASSVAGTPGDQPQHF. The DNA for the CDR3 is TGTGCCAGCAGCGTAGCCGGGACTCCCGGGGATCAGCCCCAGCATTTT.

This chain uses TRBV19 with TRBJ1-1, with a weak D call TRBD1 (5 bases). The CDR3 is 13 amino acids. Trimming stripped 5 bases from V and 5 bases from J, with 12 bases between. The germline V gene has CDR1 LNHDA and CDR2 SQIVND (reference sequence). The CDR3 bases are TGTGCCAGTAGTCTAGGGGAAGGGACTGAAGCTTTCTTT. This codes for CASSLGEGTEAFF.